The 27 T cell receptor beta chains reported below all come from one sample, sequenced in a study of blood T cells in healthy people across ages. PCR was performed a second time for about 6 to 12 cycles using a sample-barcoded 5' primer and a J-beta primer mix. MiXCR was run by TCRdb on the 5' RACE reads, yielding one entry per CDR3 protein. The sample holds approximately 810,000 distinct CDR3 sequences, around 30% seen once. The sequencing input was blood. The receptors come from a woman aged 80 or over in good health.

The chain employs TRBV5-1 and TRBJ1-2; 7 positions agree with TRBD1. Germline CDR1 and CDR2: SGHRS and YFSETQ. V shed 1 base and J 2 bases; nucleotides not matched to a gene: 5. The CDR3 consists of 15 residues. This CDR3 reads CASSLPAGGNYGYTF. CDR3 in DNA: TGCGCCAGCAGCTTGCCTGCAGGGGGAAACTATGGCTACACCTTC.

This clonotype has just a few counts. This chain connects TRBV30 to TRBJ2-3, with TRBD1 identical over 7 bases. The CDR3 is 14 amino acids. The V gene end was trimmed by 3 bases and the J gene end by 8 bases; junction bases not matched to a gene: 11. Per germline, CDR1 GTSNPN and CDR2 SVGIG (reference sequence). The CDR3: CAWRGDSGTGTQYF. The DNA for the CDR3 is TGTGCCTGGAGGGGGGACAGCGGCACGGGTACGCAGTATTTT.

The rearrangement uses TRBV7-2 and TRBJ2-5; D possibly corresponds to TRBD2 (6 bases). Trimming took 5 bases from V and 11 from J, leaving 18 bases between them. The CDR3 length is 13 residues. The germline V gene encodes CDR1 SGHTA and CDR2 FQGNSA. CDR3: CASSQRVPYVQYF. The CDR3 DNA reads as TGTGCCAGCAGCCAGCGGGTGCCCTACGTGCAGTACTTC.

V and J are TRBV28 and TRBJ1-2, with 7 bases lining up with TRBD1. The CDR3 length is 16 residues. J gave up 2 bases and V 6 bases, and 12 bases lay outside the gene matches. CDR1 is MDHEN, CDR2 SYDVKM, per germline. The CDR3 nucleotides are TGTGCCAGCAGCCGGACAGGCCGGCTTGCGAACTATGGCTACACCTTC. Residues: CASSRTGRLANYGYTF.

The rearrangement joins TRBV7-2 to TRBJ2-1, with D possibly TRBD2 on 6 matching bases. V was shortened by 3 bases and J by 9 bases, with 12 bases between the two germline ends. This CDR3 region has 13 residues. Per the germline V gene, CDR1 is SGHTA and CDR2 is FQGNSA. The CDR3 spells CASSLEGYGEQFF. CDR3 DNA: TGTGCCAGCAGCTTGGAGGGGTACGGTGAGCAGTTCTTC.

This clonotype was seen at least ten times. This chain joins TRBV5-1 and TRBJ2-7; no reliable D call. The CDR3 is 13 amino acids. Trimming removed 4 bases at V and 2 bases at J, with 10 bases between. Germline V gene data show CDR1 as SGHRS and CDR2 as YFSETQ. The CDR3 protein is CASSPWAAYEQYF. DNA of the CDR3: TGCGCCAGCAGCCCTTGGGCCGCCTACGAGCAGTACTTC.

The chain recombines TRBV10-1 with TRBJ2-3, with TRBD2 as a possible D gene (7 bases). The V end was cut by 11 bases, the J end by 5 bases, with 20 bases between. The germline V gene has CDR1 WNHNN and CDR2 SYGVQD (reference sequence). The CDR3 covers 14 residues. CDR3: CAGGLGGPGDTQYF. CDR3 in DNA: TGCGCCGGCGGGCTGGGGGGGCCGGGAGATACGCAGTATTTT.

This clonotype was recorded many times. The chain carries TRBV20-1 and TRBJ2-6, with no clear D. CDR1 is DFQATT and CDR2 is SNEGSKA in the germline V gene (reference sequence). There are 17 residues in the CDR3. With 0 bases removed from V and 0 bases from J, the gap between germline ends came to 12 bases. This CDR3 reads CSARDLLTASGANVLTF. Written as DNA, the CDR3 is TGCAGTGCTAGAGATTTATTGACGGCCTCTGGGGCCAACGTCCTGACTTTC.

This clonotype was counted a few times. The chain recombines TRBV6-1 with TRBJ1-4, with D perhaps matching TRBD1 (5 bases). The CDR3 has 15 amino acids. Trimming shortened V by 6 bases and J by 5 bases, and 16 bases separated the two germline ends. Looked up from germline, CDR1 is MNHNS and CDR2 is SASEGT. CDR3: CASRTTGTANEKLFF. The CDR3 nucleotides read TGTGCCAGCAGGACTACCGGGACCGCGAATGAAAAACTGTTTTTT.

As regards this clonotype: Since a much larger clone is just one base distant, this may be a read error. The J gene is TRBJ1-4, the V gene TRBV27, with TRBD1 as a possible D gene (5 bases). The CDR3 consists of 14 residues. The germline V gene has CDR1 MNHEY and CDR2 SMNVEV (reference sequence). CDR3 sequence (DNA): TGTACCAGCAGCCCGGGACGGAGGAATGAAAAACTGTTTTTT. This gives the protein CTSSPGRRNEKLFF.

This sequence joins TRBV5-4 and TRBJ2-1, with D unresolved. Germline CDR1 reads SGHNT; CDR2 reads YYREEE (reference sequence). V lost 1 base, J lost 6 bases, and 8 bases lay in between. CDR3 length: 13 amino acids. The CDR3 nucleotides are TGTGCCAGCAGCTTGTTTGCGGTCAATGAGCAGTTCTTC. It specifies CASSLFAVNEQFF.

Points on this clonotype: With a much larger clone just one base away, this may be a read error. The rearrangement links TRBV20-1 to TRBJ1-4; 7 bases match TRBD1. V trimming: 6 bases; J trimming: 4 bases; junction bases outside the gene matches: 11. The CDR3 totals 15 residues. Germline V lookup: CDR1 DFQATT, CDR2 SNEGSKA (reference sequence). Here the CDR3 reads CSANAPGQLNEKLFF. As DNA, the CDR3 is TGCAGTGCAAACGCGCCGGGACAGCTTAATGAAAAACTGTTTTTT.

The chain couples TRBV20-1 to TRBJ1-1; D possibly corresponds to TRBD1 (5 bases). V was shortened by 1 base and J by 1 base, with 13 bases between the two germline ends. The CDR3 length is 15 residues. Germline CDR1 and CDR2: DFQATT and SNEGSKA (reference sequence). CDR3 residues: CSARVPGRTNTEAFF. The CDR3 coding sequence is TGCAGTGCTAGAGTACCGGGACGGACGAACACTGAAGCTTTCTTT.

This chain connects TRBV7-2 to TRBJ2-5; tentative D call: TRBD1 (6 bases). The CDR3 loop spans 13 amino acids. Looked up from germline, CDR1 is SGHTA and CDR2 is FQGNSA. Trimming took 5 bases from V and 4 from J, leaving 11 bases between them. The chain's CDR3 is CASSTGQRETQYF. CDR3 DNA sequence: TGTGCCAGCAGCACAGGACAGCGAGAGACCCAGTACTTC. Together with reference TRBV7-2 and TRBJ2-5, the CDR3 gives the full variable domain: GAGVSQSPSNKVTEKGKDVELRCDPISGHTALYWYRQSLGQGLEFLIYFQGNSAPDKSGLPSDRFSAERTGGSVSTLTIQRTQQEDSAVYLCASSTGQRETQYFGPGTRLLVL.

Of note for this clonotype: A single base separates this from a much larger clone, so it may be a read error. This chain joins TRBV20-1 and TRBJ1-4, with a weak D call TRBD1 (6 bases). V lost 8 bases and J 4 bases, leaving 17 bases between the germline ends. CDR3 length: 14 amino acids. CDR1 and CDR2 from the germline V gene are DFQATT and SNEGSKA (reference sequence). CDR3 coding DNA: TGCAGTACCTTAGGCGGCAGGGGTAATGAAAAACTGTTTTTT. This encodes CSTLGGRGNEKLFF.

In this sample, this clonotype turned up many times. The chain recombines TRBV7-9 with TRBJ2-5, with TRBD2 matching over 8 bases. J gave up 4 bases and V 3 bases, and 7 bases lay outside the gene matches. Per germline, CDR1 SEHNR and CDR2 FQNEAQ (reference sequence). The CDR3 contains 15 residues. CDR3 nucleotides: TGTGCCAGCAGCTTCGGGGGGGTGCAGGGAGAGACCCAGTACTTC. Amino acids: CASSFGGVQGETQYF.

This clonotype was detected ten times or more. The chain combines TRBV12-3 or TRBV12-4 with TRBJ2-3, with TRBD1 matching 9 bases. The CDR3 runs 16 residues. The trim removed 5 bases at V and 4 bases at J, leaving 10 bases unmatched. The CDR3 DNA reads as TGTGCCAGCAGTGGCCCCGGGACAGGGATCCCAGATACGCAGTATTTT. This translates into CASSGPGTGIPDTQYF.

The chain combines TRBV29-1 with TRBJ2-2; D is ambiguous. V was clipped by 5 bases and J by 7 bases, with 11 bases between them. CDR1 is SQVTM, CDR2 ANQGSEA, per germline. The length of the CDR3 is 12 residues. The CDR3 region has the DNA TGCAGCGTTCAGGTTCCAATCGGGGAGCTGTTTTTT. Its protein product is CSVQVPIGELFF.

This clonotype has a count of ten or more. The J gene is TRBJ1-5, the V gene TRBV24-1, with D tentatively TRBD1 (6 bases). The V gene lost 3 bases and the J gene lost 1 base, with 12 bases spanning the gap. CDR1 and CDR2 from the germline V gene are KGHDR and SFDVKD. The CDR3 runs 16 residues. The CDR3 spells CATSDRTAVSNQPQHF. CDR3 bases: TGTGCCACCAGTGATAGGACAGCCGTGAGCAATCAGCCCCAGCATTTT.

In the case of this clonotype: A much larger clone lies a single base off, so this may be a read error. The rearrangement links TRBV29-1 to TRBJ2-5; tentatively, D is TRBD1 (6 bases). The CDR3 is 13 amino acids. The germline CDR1 and CDR2 sequences are SQVTM and ANQGSEA. With 5 bases removed from V and 11 bases from J, the gap between germline ends came to 21 bases. CDR3 nucleotide sequence: TGCAGCGTTTCGGACAGAACCTACAATGAGCAGTACTTC. The encoded protein is CSVSDRTYNEQYF.

Comments on this clonotype: One end of the junction is discordant with germline, which a read error may explain. The J gene is TRBJ2-1, the V gene TRBV24-1, with 8 bases that match TRBD2. CDR3 size: 17 residues. In germline, CDR1 is KGHDR, CDR2 SFDVKD. CDR3 residues: CTTSDFPGTRRYNEQFF. In DNA form, the CDR3 reads TGTACCACCAGTGATTTCCCCGGGACTAGGCGGTACAATGAGCAGTTCTTC.

As concerns this clonotype: This could be a read error, since a much larger clone is one nucleotide away. The chain uses TRBV6-1 and TRBJ2-5, with 10 nucleotides matching TRBD2. Germline V gives CDR1 MNHNS, CDR2 SASEGT. The CDR3 contains 15 residues. The CDR3 nucleotides are TGTGCCGGCAGTTTAGCGGGGGGAAACCAAGAGACCCAGTACTTC. It codes for CAGSLAGGNQETQYF.

Comments on this clonotype: It may be a read error: a sequence one base away is much more abundant. V usage is TRBV9 and J usage is TRBJ1-2; the D gene is possibly TRBD1 (6 bases). The V end lost 3 bases, the J end lost 6 bases, and 18 bases lay between the germline ends. The CDR3 has 15 amino acids. CDR1 and CDR2 (germline): SGDLS, YYNGEE. The CDR3, as DNA: TGTGCCAGCAGCGAAACGGACAGAAGCTACCATGGCTACACCTTC. As protein: CASSETDRSYHGYTF.

This clonotype came up a few times. DNA for the CDR3: TGTGCCAGCAGCCCCTGGGGACGGGGGGGGGCTGAAGCTTTCTTT. Protein: CASSPWGRGGAEAFF. The gene calls are TRBV7-9 and TRBJ1-1, with D possibly TRBD1 on 5 matching bases. Germline values: CDR1 SEHNR, CDR2 FQNEAQ (reference sequence). Trimming took off 5 bases at V and 6 bases at J, with 19 bases between the two ends. This CDR3 is 15 amino acids long.

Only a few counts were recorded for this clonotype. With a much larger clone just one base away, this may be a read error. J is TRBJ2-7 and V is TRBV5-6; D possibly corresponds to TRBD1 (8 bases). Germline V gives CDR1 SGHDT, CDR2 YYEEEE. The CDR3 runs 14 residues. Trimming took off 3 bases at V and 4 bases at J, with 14 bases between the two ends. The CDR3, as DNA: TGTGCCAGCAGCTGGGGGGGACAGGAATACGAGCAGTACTTC. Translated, it gives CASSWGGQEYEQYF.

The chain recombines TRBV7-2 with TRBJ2-7, with TRBD2 matching 9 bases. The V gene's germline CDR1 is SGHTA and CDR2 FQGNSA. This CDR3 spans 16 amino acids. Trimming took 1 base from V and 0 from J; bases not matched to a gene: 4. CDR3 sequence (DNA): TGTGCCAGCAGCTTAGTAGGTAGCGGGGGCTCCTACGAGCAGTACTTC. Protein: CASSLVGSGGSYEQYF.

In the case of this clonotype: Given a much more abundant clone one base away, this may be a read error. The chain uses TRBV5-1 and TRBJ2-3; D not resolved. This CDR3 has 15 amino acids. Germline CDR1 reads SGHRS; CDR2 reads YFSETQ. The CDR3 DNA is TGCGCCAGCAGCTTGCTGGGTTTTAGCACAGATACGCGGTATTTT. It translates to CASSLLGFSTDTRYF.